This T cell receptor beta chain is from a study of graft-versus-host responses after intestinal transplantation. Study-level background: The whole recipient group had anti-thymocyte globulin induction followed by tacrolimus and steroids for two to three years. Study results and caveats: GvH clone levels peaked in circulation, and this peak was associated with early post-transplant HvG declines.

About this clone itself: Its antigen is unknown.

TCRdb's table, derived via immunoSEQ multiplex PCR, lists solely in-frame clones and lacks some. The data show about 82,000 clones, roughly 91% seen once. The CDR3 contains 15 residues. Per germline, CDR1 SGDLS and CDR2 YYNGEE. V lost 3 bases to trimming and J lost 2 bases; unmatched junction nucleotides: 7. The chain is built from TRBV9 and TRBJ1-1; 7 bases align to TRBD1. This material consisted of unstimulated CD4+ T cells sorted from spleen or lymph node cells, taken before intestinal transplant. This receptor was identified in a human donor who received an intestinal transplant. CDR3 loop: CASSARDRGNTEAFF. The CDR3 region has the DNA TGTGCCAGCAGCGCTCGGGACAGAGGAAACACTGAAGCTTTCTTT.